These T cell receptor beta chains were read from a single sample in a study of blood T cells in healthy people across ages. TCRdb fed the 5' RACE reads into MiXCR, producing one record per CDR3 protein. This sample has roughly 500,000 distinct CDR3 sequences, with under 30% found just once. This sample was shared with a second study, whose subject was T cells of mothers and their children.

The sample consisted of blood. The receptors derive from a boy aged 5-17 years in good health. CDR3s include the opening cysteine and the closing phenylalanine or tryptophan. Each record gives: D gene, V gene, clone size, J gene, CDR3 protein, CDR3 DNA. A D gene is named only where the DNA matches it firmly. The size entry is marked missing in some rows and otherwise reads once, few, many or a size class.

-	TRBV29-1	-	TRBJ2-1	CSVGSGSEQFF	TGCAGCGTTGGTTCCGGGAGTGAGCAGTTCTTC
TRBD1	TRBV9	few	TRBJ2-1	CASSDGQDYNEQFF	TGTGCCAGCAGCGACGGACAGGACTACAATGAGCAGTTCTTC
TRBD2	TRBV4-3	-	TRBJ2-1	CASSPGGYHTYNEQFF	TGCGCCAGCAGCCCCGGGGGGTATCATACCTACAATGAGCAGTTCTTC
TRBD1	TRBV10-3	few	TRBJ2-4	CAKNRGEGKNIQYF	TGTGCCAAAAACAGGGGAGAGGGCAAAAACATTCAGTACTTC
-	TRBV7-9	few	TRBJ2-4	CASSPGRDGAKNIQYF	TGTGCCAGCAGCCCAGGACGGGACGGGGCCAAAAACATTCAGTACTTC
-	TRBV15	few	TRBJ2-1	CATSRYWGDTEQFF	TGTGCCACCAGCAGATACTGGGGGGATACTGAGCAGTTCTTC
TRBD1	TRBV5-1	few	TRBJ1-1	CASSFSTGGNTEAFF	TGCGCCAGCAGCTTTAGTACAGGGGGGAACACTGAAGCTTTCTTT
-	TRBV29-1	few	TRBJ1-2	CSARGGGSRNYGYTF	TGCAGCGCGCGAGGCGGGGGCAGTAGGAACTATGGCTACACCTTC
TRBD1	TRBV20-1	-	TRBJ1-2	CSARVTGTYGYTF	TGCAGTGCTAGAGTGACAGGGACTTATGGCTACACCTTC
TRBD2	TRBV7-3	few	TRBJ2-7	CASSPIPGGLYEQYF	TGTGCCAGCAGCCCTATTCCGGGGGGGCTCTACGAGCAGTACTTC
TRBD1	TRBV28	few	TRBJ1-3	CASSFGTGGNTIYF	TGTGCCAGCAGTTTTGGGACAGGGGGAAACACCATATATTTT
-	TRBV18	-	TRBJ2-4	CASSPMVRKNIQYF	TGTGCCAGCTCCCCCATGGTCAGAAAAAACATTCAGTACTTC
TRBD1	TRBV2	few	TRBJ1-1	CASSVDRDRGQRRTEAFF	TGTGCCAGCAGTGTAGACCGGGACAGGGGGCAACGACGGACTGAAGCTTTCTTT
TRBD1	TRBV15	-	TRBJ2-5	CATSRDYGQGDETQYF	TGTGCCACCAGCAGAGATTACGGACAGGGGGACGAGACCCAGTACTTC
-	TRBV29-1	-	TRBJ1-1	CSVAPGGTEAFF	TGCAGCGTCGCTCCGGGGGGCACTGAAGCTTTCTTT
-	TRBV4-3	few	TRBJ1-2	CASSQDYKGRRYYGYTF	TGCGCCAGCAGCCAAGATTACAAGGGCAGGAGGTACTATGGCTACACCTTC
TRBD2	TRBV7-8	-	TRBJ2-2	CASSLEVAGGTTGELFF	TGTGCCAGCAGCTTAGAGGTGGCGGGGGGAACCACCGGGGAGCTGTTTTTT
TRBD2	TRBV5-1	-	TRBJ2-1	CASSLAQRGGPEQFF	TGCGCCAGCAGCTTGGCTCAGCGGGGGGGCCCTGAGCAGTTCTTC
-	TRBV6-2/TRBV6-3	-	TRBJ2-3	CASSYGTASTDTQYF	TGTGCCAGCAGTTACGGGACCGCGAGCACAGATACGCAGTATTTT
-	TRBV6-5	-	TRBJ1-2	CASSYRDLDYGYTF	TGTGCCAGCAGTTACCGGGACCTCGACTATGGCTACACCTTC
TRBD2	TRBV28	-	TRBJ2-1	CASSRHPISGRDWGEQFF	TGTGCCAGCAGCCGCCACCCTATTAGCGGGCGCGACTGGGGTGAGCAGTTCTTC
TRBD2	TRBV3-1	-	TRBJ2-1	CASSQVGGTSGRNEQFF	TGTGCCAGCAGCCAAGTGGGAGGGACTAGCGGGAGGAATGAGCAGTTCTTC
-	TRBV20-1	few	TRBJ1-4	CSAREGPSENEKLFF	TGCAGTGCTAGAGAGGGGCCTAGTGAAAATGAAAAACTGTTTTTT
-	TRBV20-1	few	TRBJ2-5	CSVVTPNQGTQYF	TGCAGTGTCGTGACCCCCAACCAAGGGACCCAGTACTTC
TRBD1	TRBV10-3	-	TRBJ2-7	CAISEGDREVYEQYF	TGTGCCATCAGTGAAGGGGACAGGGAAGTCTACGAGCAGTACTTC
-	TRBV20-1	few	TRBJ2-7	CSARDPAVPFGSEQYF	TGCAGTGCTAGAGATCCGGCGGTACCTTTCGGCAGCGAGCAGTACTTC
TRBD1	TRBV18	-	TRBJ1-1	CASSQKHRGRVNTEAFF	TGTGCCAGCTCGCAGAAACACAGGGGGCGCGTGAACACTGAAGCTTTCTTT
TRBD2	TRBV29-1	few	TRBJ2-5	CSITGGLTGRETQYF	TGCAGCATCACGGGGGGGTTGACGGGTAGGGAGACCCAGTACTTC
TRBD2	TRBV7-6	-	TRBJ2-1	CASSFGGGASYNEQFF	TGTGCCAGCAGCTTTGGCGGGGGGGCCTCCTACAATGAGCAGTTCTTC
-	TRBV7-9	-	TRBJ2-3	CASRDSWTDTQYF	TGTGCCAGCCGGGACTCTTGGACAGATACGCAGTATTTT
-	TRBV7-2	few	TRBJ2-4	CASSPLYGAKNIQYF	TGTGCCAGCAGCCCACTATATGGCGCAAAAAACATTCAGTACTTC
TRBD1	TRBV5-1	few	TRBJ2-1	CASREGQGRNEQFF	TGCGCCAGCAGGGAGGGACAGGGTAGGAATGAGCAGTTCTTC
TRBD1	TRBV28	-	TRBJ2-7	CASTGTGTGGASYEQYF	TGTGCCAGCACAGGTACCGGGACAGGGGGAGCCTCCTACGAGCAGTACTTC